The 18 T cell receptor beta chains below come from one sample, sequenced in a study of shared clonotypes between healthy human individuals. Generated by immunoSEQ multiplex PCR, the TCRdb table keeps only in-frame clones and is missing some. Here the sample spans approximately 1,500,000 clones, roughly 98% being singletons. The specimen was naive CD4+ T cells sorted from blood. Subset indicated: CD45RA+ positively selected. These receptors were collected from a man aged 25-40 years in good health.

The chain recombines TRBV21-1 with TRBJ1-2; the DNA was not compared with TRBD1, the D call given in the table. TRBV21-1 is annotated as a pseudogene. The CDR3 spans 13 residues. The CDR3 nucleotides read TGTGCCAGCAGTAACAGGGGCCCCTATGGCTACACCTTC. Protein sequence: CASSNRGPYGYTF.

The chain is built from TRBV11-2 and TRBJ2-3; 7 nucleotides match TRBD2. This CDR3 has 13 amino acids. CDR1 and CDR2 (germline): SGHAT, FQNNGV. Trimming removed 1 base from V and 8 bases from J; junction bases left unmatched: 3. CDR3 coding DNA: TGTGCCAGCAGCTTAGTGCCTAGCGGTACGCAGTATTTT. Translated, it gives CASSLVPSGTQYF.

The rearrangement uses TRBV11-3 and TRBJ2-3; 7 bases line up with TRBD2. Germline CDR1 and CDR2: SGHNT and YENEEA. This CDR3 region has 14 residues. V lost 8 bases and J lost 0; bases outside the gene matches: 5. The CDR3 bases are TGTGCCAGCCGGGGGGACTACAGCACAGATACGCAGTATTTT. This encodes CASRGDYSTDTQYF. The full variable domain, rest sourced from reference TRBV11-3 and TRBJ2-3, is EAGVVQSPRYKIIEKKQPVAFWCNPISGHNTLYWYLQNLGQGPELLIRYENEEAVDDSQLPKDRFSAERLKGVDSTLKIQPAELGDSAVYLCASRGDYSTDTQYFGPGTRLTVL.

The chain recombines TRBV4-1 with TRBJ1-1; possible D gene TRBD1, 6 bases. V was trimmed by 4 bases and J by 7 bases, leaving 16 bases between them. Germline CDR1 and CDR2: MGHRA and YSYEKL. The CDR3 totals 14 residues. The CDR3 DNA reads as TGCGCCAGCAGCCGCCCGACAGGCCCTCTTGAAGCTTTCTTT. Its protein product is CASSRPTGPLEAFF.

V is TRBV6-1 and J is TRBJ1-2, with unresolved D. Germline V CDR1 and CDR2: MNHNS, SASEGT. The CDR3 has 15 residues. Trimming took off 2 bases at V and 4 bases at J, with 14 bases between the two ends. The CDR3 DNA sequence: TGTGCCAGCAGTGAAAACCCGACACCCTTCTATGGCTACACCTTC. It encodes CASSENPTPFYGYTF.

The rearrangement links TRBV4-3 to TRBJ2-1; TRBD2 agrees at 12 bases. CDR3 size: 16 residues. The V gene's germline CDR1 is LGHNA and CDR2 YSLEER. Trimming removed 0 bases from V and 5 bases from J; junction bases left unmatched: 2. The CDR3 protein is CASSQEPSGRDNEQFF. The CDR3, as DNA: TGCGCCAGCAGCCAAGAACCTAGCGGGAGGGACAATGAGCAGTTCTTC.

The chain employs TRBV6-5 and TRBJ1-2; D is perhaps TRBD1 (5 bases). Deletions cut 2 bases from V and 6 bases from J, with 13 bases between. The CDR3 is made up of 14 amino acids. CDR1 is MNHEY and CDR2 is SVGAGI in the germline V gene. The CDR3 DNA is TGTGCCAGCAGTTACGGTTTGGCAGGGCATGGCTACACCTTC. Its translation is CASSYGLAGHGYTF.

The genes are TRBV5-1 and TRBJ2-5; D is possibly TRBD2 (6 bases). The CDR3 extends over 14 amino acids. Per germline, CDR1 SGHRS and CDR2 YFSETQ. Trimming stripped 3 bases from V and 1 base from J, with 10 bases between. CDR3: CASSSAGLQETQYF. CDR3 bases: TGCGCCAGCAGCTCAGCGGGCCTCCAAGAGACCCAGTACTTC.

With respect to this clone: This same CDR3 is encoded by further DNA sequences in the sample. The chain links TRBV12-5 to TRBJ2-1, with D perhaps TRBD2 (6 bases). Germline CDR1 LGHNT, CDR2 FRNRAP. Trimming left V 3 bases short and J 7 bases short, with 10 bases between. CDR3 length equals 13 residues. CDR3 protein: CASGLPGVNEQFF. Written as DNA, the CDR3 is TGTGCTAGTGGTTTACCGGGGGTGAATGAGCAGTTCTTC.

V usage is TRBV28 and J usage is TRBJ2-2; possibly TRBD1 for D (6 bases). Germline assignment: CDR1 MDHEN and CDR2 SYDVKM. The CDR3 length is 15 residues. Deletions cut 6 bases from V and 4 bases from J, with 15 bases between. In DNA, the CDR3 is TGTGCCAGCAGCCACGGGACATTACTCACCGGGGAGCTGTTTTTT. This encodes CASSHGTLLTGELFF.

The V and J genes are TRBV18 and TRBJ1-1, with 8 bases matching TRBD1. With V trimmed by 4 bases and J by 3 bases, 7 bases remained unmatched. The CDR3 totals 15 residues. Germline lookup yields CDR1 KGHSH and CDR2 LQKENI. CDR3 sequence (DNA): TGTGCCAGCTCACGCCAGGGGGCGCGGGACACTGAAGCTTTCTTT. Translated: CASSRQGARDTEAFF.

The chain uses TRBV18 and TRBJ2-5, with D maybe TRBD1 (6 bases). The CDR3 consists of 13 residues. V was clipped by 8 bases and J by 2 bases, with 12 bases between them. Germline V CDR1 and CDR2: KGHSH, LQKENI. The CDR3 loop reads CASLQDRQETQYF. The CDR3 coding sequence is TGTGCCAGCCTTCAGGACAGACAAGAGACCCAGTACTTC.

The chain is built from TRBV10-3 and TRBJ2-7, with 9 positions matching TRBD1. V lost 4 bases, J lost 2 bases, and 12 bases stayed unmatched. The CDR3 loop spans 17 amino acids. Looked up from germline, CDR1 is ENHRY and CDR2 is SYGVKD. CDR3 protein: CAISGKGDRAIPYEQYF. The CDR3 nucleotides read TGTGCCATCAGTGGCAAAGGGGACAGGGCTATCCCCTACGAGCAGTACTTC.

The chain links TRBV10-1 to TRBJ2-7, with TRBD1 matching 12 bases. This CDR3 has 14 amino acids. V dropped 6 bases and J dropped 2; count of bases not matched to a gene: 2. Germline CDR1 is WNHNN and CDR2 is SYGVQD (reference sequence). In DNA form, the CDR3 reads TGCGCCAGCAGCCGGGACAGGGGGCCCTACGAGCAGTACTTC. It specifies CASSRDRGPYEQYF.

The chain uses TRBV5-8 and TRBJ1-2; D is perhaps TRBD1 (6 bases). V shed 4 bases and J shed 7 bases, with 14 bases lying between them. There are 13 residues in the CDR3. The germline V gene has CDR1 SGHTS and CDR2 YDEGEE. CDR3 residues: CASSLTGTFGYTF. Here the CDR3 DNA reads TGTGCCAGCAGCCTGACAGGTACCTTTGGCTACACCTTC.

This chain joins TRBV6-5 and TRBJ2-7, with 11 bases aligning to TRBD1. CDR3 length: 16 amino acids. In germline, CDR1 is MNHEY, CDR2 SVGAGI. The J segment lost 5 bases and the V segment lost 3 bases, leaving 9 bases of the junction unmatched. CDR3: CASSYFGQGATHEQYF. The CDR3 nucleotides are TGTGCCAGCAGTTATTTCGGACAGGGGGCTACCCACGAGCAGTACTTC.

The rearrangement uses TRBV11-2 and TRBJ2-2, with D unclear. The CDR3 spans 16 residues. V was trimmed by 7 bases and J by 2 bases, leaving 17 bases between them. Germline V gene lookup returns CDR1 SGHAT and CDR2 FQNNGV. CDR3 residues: CASTIYGHFNTGELFF. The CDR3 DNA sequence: TGTGCCAGCACCATTTACGGTCACTTTAACACCGGGGAGCTGTTTTTT.

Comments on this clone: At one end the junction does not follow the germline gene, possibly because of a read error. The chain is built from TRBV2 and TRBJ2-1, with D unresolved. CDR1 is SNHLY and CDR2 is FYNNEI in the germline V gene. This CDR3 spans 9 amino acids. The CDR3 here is CASSEARIF. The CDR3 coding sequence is TGTGCCAGCAGTGAAGCGCGAATCTTC.